A single sample gave rise to the 5 T cell receptor beta chains below, sequenced in a study of T cell repertoires in aging, cancer and after chemotherapy. A mixed TRB-A/B primer pool amplified rearranged TRB by multiplex touch-down PCR. MiXCR, applied by TCRdb to the multiplex PCR reads, yields one record per CDR3 protein. The table records just under 5,000 distinct CDR3 sequences, 25% to 40% of them present only once. TCR beta rearrangements were amplified from peripheral blood genomic DNA. The source material was blood. These TCRs come from a human donor with a blood cancer. The donor label of this sample is uncertain.

The chain uses TRBV20-1 and TRBJ1-5; D is perhaps TRBD1 (5 bases). The germline CDR1 and CDR2 sequences are DFQATT and SNEGSKA (reference sequence). The CDR3 spans 14 residues. Trimming left V 6 bases short and J 2 bases short, with 14 bases between. This CDR3 reads CSASGGVGNQPQHF. The DNA for the CDR3 is TGCAGTGCCAGCGGGGGTGTTGGCAATCAGCCCCAGCATTTT.

This clonotype was counted between two and nine times. The rearrangement uses TRBV6-1 and TRBJ2-3; a possible D gene is TRBD2 (5 bases). The germline CDR1 and CDR2 sequences are MNHNS and SASEGT. Trimming shortened V by 2 bases and J by 8 bases, and 17 bases separated the two germline ends. CDR3 length: 15 amino acids. The chain's CDR3 is CASSERLPESSTQYF. The CDR3 DNA follows: TGTGCCAGCAGTGAAAGACTACCGGAATCGAGTACGCAGTATTTT.

This clonotype qualifies as medium-sized. This chain connects TRBV11-3 to TRBJ1-3, with TRBD1 identical over 7 bases. This CDR3 contains 14 residues. Trimming at V came to 5 bases and at J to 3 bases, leaving 4 bases not matched to a gene. The germline V gene encodes CDR1 SGHNT and CDR2 YENEEA. The CDR3 protein is CASSPNRGGNTIYF. The DNA of the CDR3 is TGTGCCAGCAGCCCCAACAGGGGTGGAAACACCATATATTTT.

This clonotype was observed a few times. The chain is built from TRBV6-5 and TRBJ2-7; 7 bases are shared with TRBD1. The CDR3 is 15 residues long. After removal of 7 bases from V and 2 bases from J, the junction contained 11 bases not matched to a gene. The V gene's germline CDR1 is MNHEY and CDR2 SVGAGI. In nucleotides, the CDR3 is TGTGCCAGCACCAACACAGGGGCGCCCCCCTACGAGCAGTACTTC. Its translation: CASTNTGAPPYEQYF.

This clonotype was found a few times. CDR3 sequence reads: CASSQERVLANTGELFF. CDR3 nucleotide sequence: TGCGCCAGCAGCCAGGAACGGGTCCTCGCGAACACCGGGGAGCTGTTTTTT. V and J are TRBV4-3 and TRBJ2-2; D not certain. The CDR3 sequence is 17 residues long. The germline CDR1 and CDR2 sequences are LGHNA and YSLEER. Trimming took off 3 bases at V and 0 bases at J, with 14 bases between the two ends.